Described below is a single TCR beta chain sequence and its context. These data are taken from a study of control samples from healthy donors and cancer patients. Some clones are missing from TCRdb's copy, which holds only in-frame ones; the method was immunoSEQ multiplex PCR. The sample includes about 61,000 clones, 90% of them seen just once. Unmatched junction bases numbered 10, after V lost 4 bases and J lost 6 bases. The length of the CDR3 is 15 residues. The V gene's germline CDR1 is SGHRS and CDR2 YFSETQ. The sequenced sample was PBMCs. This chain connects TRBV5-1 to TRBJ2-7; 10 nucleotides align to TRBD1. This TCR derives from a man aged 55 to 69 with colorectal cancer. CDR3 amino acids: CASSAPGTGAVEQYF. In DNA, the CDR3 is TGCGCCAGCAGCGCACCCGGGACAGGGGCTGTCGAGCAGTACTTC.